A single sample gave rise to the 17 T cell receptor beta chains below, sequenced in a study of T cell changes during pregnancy in multiple sclerosis. Sequencing used immunoSEQ multiplex PCR; TCRdb keeps in-frame clones, though not all of them. Of tens of thousands of clones in the sample, roughly 94% were seen once. The source was CD4+ T cells from peripheral blood mononuclear cells, collected in the second trimester of pregnancy. These receptors came from a female donor with multiple sclerosis, enrolled in a pregnancy study.

The CDR3 sequence: CASSHRQGWTGELFF. In DNA, the CDR3 is TGTGCCAGCAGCCACCGGCAGGGGTGGACCGGGGAGCTGTTTTTT. The chain has TRBV7-8 and TRBJ2-2, with D maybe TRBD1 (6 bases). V lost 5 bases, J lost 5 bases, and 15 bases lay in between. The CDR3 spans 15 residues. Per the germline V gene, CDR1 is SGHVS and CDR2 is FQNEAQ. Full variable domain (missing parts from reference TRBV7-8 and TRBJ2-2): GAGVSQSPRYKVAKRGQDVALRCDPISGHVSLFWYQQALGQGPEFLTYFQNEAQLDKSGLPSDRFFAERPEGSVSTLKIQRTQQEDSAVYLCASSHRQGWTGELFFGEGSRLTVL.

V gene TRBV7-3 combines with J gene TRBJ2-1; 12 nucleotides match TRBD2. V was pared by 1 base and J by 0 bases, with 10 bases of the junction left unmatched. Germline V CDR1 and CDR2: SGHTA, FQGTGA. The length of the CDR3 is 20 residues. The CDR3 is CASSLISLAGGKSSYNEQFF. As DNA, the CDR3 is TGTGCCAGCAGCTTAATAAGTCTAGCGGGAGGGAAAAGCTCCTACAATGAGCAGTTCTTC.

This chain connects TRBV7-2 to TRBJ1-5; TRBD1 is a possible D gene (6 bases). Germline loops: CDR1 SGHTA, CDR2 FQGNSA. The CDR3 has 15 residues. Trimming stripped 1 base from V and 0 bases from J, with 7 bases between. The CDR3 region is CASSLEGGSNQPQHF. CDR3 nucleotide sequence: TGTGCCAGCAGCTTAGAAGGGGGTAGCAATCAGCCCCAGCATTTT.

The chain is built from TRBV9 and TRBJ2-3; D not certain. Germline assignment: CDR1 SGDLS and CDR2 YYNGEE. The CDR3 is 15 residues long. V was trimmed by 4 bases and J by 0 bases, leaving 12 bases between them. The CDR3 reads CASSLMPGSTDTQYF. In nucleotides, the CDR3 is TGTGCCAGCAGCCTTATGCCAGGAAGCACAGATACGCAGTATTTT.

The gene calls are TRBV30 and TRBJ2-1, with TRBD2 matching 9 bases. CDR3 length: 12 amino acids. CDR1 and CDR2 (germline): GTSNPN, SVGIG (reference sequence). The ends lost 8 bases at V and 5 bases at J; junction bases unmatched: 4. The CDR3 reads CAGLAINNEQFF. Written as DNA, the CDR3 is TGTGCCGGACTAGCGATCAACAATGAGCAGTTCTTC. The entire variable domain, with the rest obtained from reference TRBV30 and TRBJ2-1, is as follows: SQTIHQWPATLVQPVGSPLSLECTVEGTSNPNLYWYRQAAGRGLQLLFYSVGIGQISSEVPQNLSASRPQDRQFILSSKKLLLSDSGFYLCAGLAINNEQFFGPGTRLTVL.

The J gene is TRBJ2-5, the V gene TRBV29-1; weak D call: TRBD2 (6 bases). Trimming removed 4 bases at V and 1 base at J, with 10 bases between. The length of the CDR3 is 13 residues. The germline V gene encodes CDR1 SQVTM and CDR2 ANQGSEA. The CDR3 nucleotides read TGCAGCGTTGGACGGGACTTCCAAGAGACCCAGTACTTC. Its protein product is CSVGRDFQETQYF.

This sequence joins TRBV2 and TRBJ2-5; tentative D call: TRBD2 (6 bases). Between the trimmed V and J ends, which lost 10 bases and 0 bases, there was a span of 15 bases. Germline V gives CDR1 SNHLY, CDR2 FYNNEI. The CDR3 consists of 14 residues. The CDR3 nucleotides read TGTGCCATCATACGGGGCGGGGACCAAGAGACCCAGTACTTC. This translates into CAIIRGGDQETQYF.

The genes are TRBV19 and TRBJ2-6, with D possibly being TRBD1 (6 bases). Germline CDR1 LNHDA, CDR2 SQIVND (reference sequence). The CDR3 has 17 residues. V was trimmed by 3 bases and J by 2 bases, leaving 14 bases between them. This chain's CDR3 is CASSIRGIGTGANVLTF. CDR3 nucleotide sequence: TGTGCCAGTAGTATTAGGGGGATCGGGACTGGGGCCAACGTCCTGACTTTC.

This rearrangement joins TRBV5-1 to TRBJ1-2; a weak D match, TRBD1 (5 bases). Deletions cut 5 bases from V and 1 base from J, with 15 bases between. In germline, CDR1 is SGHRS, CDR2 YFSETQ. The CDR3 has 15 residues. The CDR3 DNA follows: TGCGCCAGCAGGTTGACAGACAACCTTAACTATGGCTACACCTTC. It encodes CASRLTDNLNYGYTF. Full variable domain (outside the CDR3, taken from reference TRBV5-1 and TRBJ1-2): KAGVTQTPRYLIKTRGQQVTLSCSPISGHRSVSWYQQTPGQGLQFLFEYFSETQRNKGNFPGRFSGRQFSNSRSEMNVSTLELGDSALYLCASRLTDNLNYGYTFGSGTRLTVV.

The chain combines TRBV6-4 with TRBJ2-3; no clear D gene. V was trimmed by 2 bases and J by 2 bases, leaving 5 bases between them. This CDR3 comprises 13 residues. Germline V gene data show CDR1 as MRHNA and CDR2 as SNTAGT. This CDR3 reads CASSDTATDTQYF. The CDR3 DNA sequence: TGTGCCAGCAGTGACACAGCCACAGATACGCAGTATTTT.

V is TRBV7-9 and J is TRBJ2-5, with 9 bases fitting TRBD2. Germline CDR1 reads SEHNR; CDR2 reads FQNEAQ (reference sequence). The length of the CDR3 is 14 residues. V was clipped by 5 bases and J by 5 bases; unmatched bases: 6. The chain's CDR3 is CASSEAGGRETQYF. The CDR3 region has the DNA TGTGCCAGCAGCGAAGCGGGGGGACGGGAGACCCAGTACTTC.

This chain uses TRBV7-6 with TRBJ2-1; a possible D gene is TRBD1 (6 bases). Germline CDR1 SGHVS, CDR2 FNYEAQ. The CDR3 covers 12 residues. V lost 4 bases and J 8 bases, leaving 9 bases between the germline ends. In nucleotides, the CDR3 is TGTGCCAGCAGCTCACAGGGCGATGAGCAGTTCTTC. It is translated as CASSSQGDEQFF.

The chain uses TRBV19 and TRBJ2-1, with 11 positions matching TRBD2. The junction had 5 bases not matched to a gene; V was cut back by 6 bases and J by 7 bases. Germline V CDR1 and CDR2: LNHDA, SQIVND (reference sequence). This CDR3 has 14 amino acids. Written as DNA, the CDR3 is TGTGCCAGTAGGAGACTAGCGGGACGGAATGAGCAGTTCTTC. This gives the protein CASRRLAGRNEQFF.

J is TRBJ2-2 and V is TRBV7-3; D is perhaps TRBD2 (5 bases). V was pared by 1 base and J by 1 base, with 7 bases between. This CDR3 is built from 15 residues. The germline V gene encodes CDR1 SGHTA and CDR2 FQGTGA. For the CDR3, the DNA is TGTGCCAGCAGCTTAAACGCGGGGAACACCGGGGAGCTGTTTTTT. Encoded protein: CASSLNAGNTGELFF.

The J gene is TRBJ2-7, the V gene TRBV28; TRBD2 agrees at 10 bases. The trim removed 2 bases at V and 0 bases at J, leaving 4 bases unmatched. In germline, CDR1 is MDHEN, CDR2 SYDVKM. The CDR3 totals 16 residues. CDR3 protein: CASSLGPSGGSYEQYF. In DNA, the CDR3 is TGTGCCAGCAGTTTAGGGCCTAGCGGGGGCTCCTACGAGCAGTACTTC. The entire variable domain, with the rest obtained from reference TRBV28 and TRBJ2-7, is as follows: DVKVTQSSRYLVKRTGEKVFLECVQDMDHENMFWYRQDPGLGLRLIYFSYDVKMKEKGDIPEGYSVSREKKERFSLILESASTNQTSMYLCASSLGPSGGSYEQYFGPGTRLTVT.

The chain is built from TRBV10-3 and TRBJ1-5; 7 nucleotides agree with TRBD1. Germline V gives CDR1 ENHRY, CDR2 SYGVKD. The CDR3 sequence is 13 residues long. V trimming: 6 bases; J trimming: 4 bases; junction bases outside the gene matches: 3. CDR3 sequence (DNA): TGTGCCATCAGAGGGACAGTTAATCAGCCCCAGCATTTT. Its translation is CAIRGTVNQPQHF.

V usage is TRBV11-2 and J usage is TRBJ2-1; TRBD2 aligns across 11 bases. CDR1 SGHAT and CDR2 FQNNGV come from the germline V gene. J gave up 8 bases and V 1 base, and 10 bases lay outside the gene matches. There are 17 residues in the CDR3. CDR3 residues: CASSLGGTSGVGDEQFF. The CDR3 DNA follows: TGTGCCAGCAGCTTAGGGGGGACTAGCGGAGTTGGGGATGAGCAGTTCTTC.